This entry lists 22 T cell receptor beta chains sequenced from one sample in a study of T-cell memory formation after mild COVID-19. TCRdb re-analysed the 5' RACE reads in MiXCR, keeping a single row per CDR3 protein. The table records 300,000 to 350,000 distinct CDR3 sequences, approximately 19% of them present only once. Sequences were obtained from PBMCs or a T cell subset sorted from them (not recorded which). These receptors were collected from a man aged 18 to 29 who had mild COVID-19 (a few samples of this study predate the infection). Cell type and time point are not known.

This clonotype showed up just a few times. This rearrangement joins TRBV28 to TRBJ1-5; 8 nucleotides match TRBD1. From germline, CDR1 is MDHEN and CDR2 SYDVKM. Germline trimming cut 4 bases from V and 3 bases from J; bases unmatched to any gene: 5. The CDR3 is made up of 15 amino acids. This CDR3 is CASSSGTGDNQPQHF. The DNA of the CDR3 is TGTGCCAGCAGTTCCGGGACAGGCGACAATCAGCCCCAGCATTTT.

This clonotype was picked up one time. This chain uses TRBV7-2 with TRBJ1-2; D not certain. This CDR3 has 14 amino acids. V was shortened by 4 bases and J by 7 bases, with 16 bases between the two germline ends. Germline values: CDR1 SGHTA, CDR2 FQGNSA. The CDR3 reads CASSYNQYGRGYTF. In nucleotides, the CDR3 is TGTGCCAGCAGCTATAATCAATACGGTCGTGGCTACACCTTC.

This clonotype was detected ten times or more. The CDR3 region is CASSVREGTDGYTF. The CDR3 region has the DNA TGCGCCAGCAGCGTAAGAGAAGGGACCGATGGCTACACCTTC. This chain uses TRBV5-1 with TRBJ1-2, with D tentatively TRBD1 (5 bases). V shed 4 bases and J shed 6 bases, with 16 bases lying between them. CDR3 length: 14 residues. The germline V gene encodes CDR1 SGHRS and CDR2 YFSETQ. Supplemented by reference TRBV5-1 and TRBJ1-2, the full variable domain reads KAGVTQTPRYLIKTRGQQVTLSCSPISGHRSVSWYQQTPGQGLQFLFEYFSETQRNKGNFPGRFSGRQFSNSRSEMNVSTLELGDSALYLCASSVREGTDGYTFGSGTRLTVV.

V is TRBV10-3 and J is TRBJ1-5, with a tentative D call TRBD1 (5 bases). In germline, CDR1 is ENHRY, CDR2 SYGVKD. The CDR3 is 19 residues long. Trimming cost V 0 bases and J 4 bases, with 22 bases left between them. CDR3 DNA sequence: TGTGCCATCAGTGAGTCGCCCGACATTGCAAGGGGAGGGAATCAGCCCCAGCATTTT. Encoded protein: CAISESPDIARGGNQPQHF.

V and J are TRBV5-1 and TRBJ2-1, with D hard to call. Trimming removed 0 bases from V and 11 bases from J, with 12 bases in between. The CDR3 loop spans 13 amino acids. Germline V gene lookup returns CDR1 SGHRS and CDR2 YFSETQ. CDR3 protein: CASSLGLGRQQFF. CDR3 DNA sequence: TGCGCCAGCAGCTTGGGGCTCGGACGACAGCAGTTCTTC.

A few counts support this clonotype. V is TRBV12-3 or TRBV12-4 and J is TRBJ2-7; perhaps D is TRBD1 or TRBD2 (6 bases each). The V end lost 3 bases, the J end lost 5 bases, and 17 bases lay between the germline ends. This CDR3 spans 15 amino acids. The CDR3 reads CASSFGMGGGHEQYV. As DNA, the CDR3 is TGTGCCAGCAGTTTTGGGATGGGGGGCGGACACGAGCAGTACGTC.

The V gene is TRBV6-5, the J gene TRBJ2-3; the D gene could be TRBD1 or TRBD2 (5 bases each). In germline, CDR1 is MNHEY, CDR2 SVGAGI. Trimming removed 4 bases at V and 9 bases at J, with 14 bases between. There are 13 residues in the CDR3. CDR3 region: CASSFPGTQTQYF. The DNA of the CDR3 is TGTGCCAGCAGTTTCCCCGGGACGCAAACGCAGTATTTT.

The rearrangement uses TRBV2 and TRBJ1-3, with D unclear. The CDR3 sequence is 13 residues long. V was trimmed by 4 bases and J by 3 bases, leaving 7 bases between them. CDR1 is SNHLY, CDR2 FYNNEI, per germline. CDR3 in amino acids: CASSGGLGNTIYF. The CDR3 DNA is TGTGCCAGCAGTGGTGGTCTTGGAAACACCATATATTTT.

A few counts support this clonotype. The V call is TRBV5-1, the J call TRBJ2-3; D is tentatively TRBD1 or TRBD2 (5 bases each). Germline V lookup: CDR1 SGHRS, CDR2 YFSETQ. The CDR3 runs to 15 residues. V shed 0 bases and J shed 0 bases, with 8 bases lying between them. The CDR3 nucleotides are TGCGCCAGCAGCTTGGGGGGGTGGAGCACAGATACGCAGTATTTT. This gives the protein CASSLGGWSTDTQYF.

This clonotype has a handful of counts. The chain couples TRBV4-1 to TRBJ2-7; maybe TRBD1 (6 bases). The V gene's germline CDR1 is MGHRA and CDR2 YSYEKL. Trimming stripped 1 base from V and 3 bases from J, with 16 bases between. The CDR3 has 16 residues. Here the CDR3 reads CASSQVPDSHYYEQYF. CDR3 DNA: TGCGCCAGCAGCCAAGTCCCGGACAGTCACTACTACGAGCAGTACTTC.

This clonotype was counted a few times. The V gene is TRBV5-6, the J gene TRBJ2-7; 8 bases align to TRBD1. Germline V gene lookup returns CDR1 SGHDT and CDR2 YYEEEE. This CDR3 contains 13 residues. V was clipped by 3 bases and J by 9 bases; unmatched bases: 8. Here the CDR3 DNA reads TGTGCCAGCAGCTGGGACAGGCTTCAGGTGCAGTACTTC. Translated: CASSWDRLQVQYF.

This clonotype was counted a few times. The V call is TRBV28, the J call TRBJ1-4; 9 bases match TRBD1. This CDR3 comprises 14 residues. Unmatched junction bases numbered 6, after V lost 8 bases and J lost 5 bases. Germline CDR1 MDHEN, CDR2 SYDVKM. The CDR3 is CASRTTGGNEKLFF. In DNA, the CDR3 is TGTGCCAGCCGCACTACAGGGGGCAATGAAAAACTGTTTTTT.

This chain uses TRBV20-1 with TRBJ2-2; possible D gene TRBD1, 5 bases. Germline CDR1 reads DFQATT; CDR2 reads SNEGSKA (reference sequence). V lost 6 bases and J 3 bases, leaving 11 bases between the germline ends. This CDR3 spans 13 amino acids. DNA of the CDR3: TGCAGTGCACGGACACACGACACCGGGGAGCTGTTTTTT. Protein sequence: CSARTHDTGELFF.

Concerning this clonotype: At one boundary the junction diverges from the germline segment, which might be a read error. This chain links TRBV7-7 with TRBJ1-5; D ambiguous. Germline CDR1 is SSHAT and CDR2 is FNYEAQ (reference sequence). The CDR3 has 14 amino acids. This CDR3 is CASSLVRGPQPQHF. CDR3 DNA sequence: TGTGCTAGCAGCTTAGTCAGAGGCCCCCAGCCCCAGCATTTT.

This chain connects TRBV6-5 to TRBJ2-5, with 7 bases lining up with TRBD2. V lost 6 bases to trimming and J lost 5 bases; unmatched junction nucleotides: 9. The CDR3 is 14 residues long. Germline-derived CDR1 and CDR2 are MNHEY and SVGAGI. CDR3 sequence (DNA): TGTGCCAGCAGCTTGTCGGGGGGTAGGGAGACCCAGTACTTC. This codes for CASSLSGGRETQYF.

The gene calls are TRBV6-2 or TRBV6-3 and TRBJ2-2; D possibly corresponds to TRBD2 (5 bases). The CDR3 extends over 13 amino acids. Germline CDR1 MNHEY, CDR2 SVGEGT. The V gene lost 7 bases and the J gene lost 5 bases, with 11 bases spanning the gap. This chain's CDR3 is CASKTRPTGELFF. The CDR3 DNA is TGTGCCAGCAAAACTAGGCCGACCGGGGAGCTGTTTTTT.

CDR3 residues: CASSPPIQETQYF. CDR3 nucleotide sequence: TGTGCCAGCAGCCCCCCGATCCAAGAGACCCAGTACTTC. The chain is built from TRBV7-9 and TRBJ2-5; D is ambiguous. Looked up from germline, CDR1 is SEHNR and CDR2 is FQNEAQ (reference sequence). Trimming shortened V by 5 bases and J by 1 base, and 8 bases separated the two germline ends. The CDR3 runs to 13 residues.

This clonotype was counted only a few times. The rearrangement joins TRBV4-2 to TRBJ1-4; D is ambiguous. The V gene lost 0 bases and the J gene lost 8 bases, with 16 bases spanning the gap. The CDR3 contains 16 residues. The germline V gene has CDR1 LGHNA and CDR2 YNFKEQ. CDR3 sequence (DNA): TGTGCCAGCAGCCAAGATCTAGACCTCAGGCCGGAAAAACTGTTTTTT. Amino acids: CASSQDLDLRPEKLFF.

This chain uses TRBV10-1 with TRBJ2-3; possibly TRBD1 or TRBD2 for D (5 bases each). The CDR3 totals 15 residues. Germline V lookup: CDR1 WNHNN, CDR2 SYGVQD (reference sequence). V gave up 3 bases and J gave up 5 bases, with 15 bases separating them. The CDR3 spells CASSDSGRRRDTQYF. The CDR3 nucleotides read TGCGCCAGCAGTGACTCGGGGCGGAGGAGAGATACGCAGTATTTT.

The rearrangement links TRBV7-9 to TRBJ1-2, with TRBD1 identical over 12 bases. CDR3 length equals 17 residues. Germline V gene sequence: CDR1 SEHNR, CDR2 FQNEAQ (reference sequence). V lost 5 bases, J lost 8 bases, and 15 bases stayed unmatched. The CDR3 DNA is TGTGCCAGCAGCAATATCCCGGGACAGGGGGCGAGCGAAGGCTACACCTTC. It translates to CASSNIPGQGASEGYTF. Combining the CDR3 with reference TRBV7-9 and TRBJ1-2 gives the whole variable domain DTGVSQNPRHKITKRGQNVTFRCDPISEHNRLYWYRQTLGQGPEFLTYFQNEAQLEKSRLLSDRFSAERPKGSFSTLEIQRTEQGDSAMYLCASSNIPGQGASEGYTFGSGTRLTVV.

The J gene is TRBJ2-1, the V gene TRBV29-1; TRBD1 matches 10 bases. The CDR3 runs to 12 residues. V was clipped by 4 bases and J by 8 bases; unmatched bases: 2. Germline V lookup: CDR1 SQVTM, CDR2 ANQGSEA. CDR3 amino acids: CSVGDRGHEQFF. The CDR3, as DNA: TGCAGCGTTGGGGACAGGGGCCATGAGCAGTTCTTC.

This clonotype was seen only a few times. This chain connects TRBV4-1 to TRBJ2-1; the match to TRBD2 covers 8 bases. Germline trimming cut 3 bases from V and 3 bases from J; bases unmatched to any gene: 10. There are 17 residues in the CDR3. Germline assignment: CDR1 MGHRA and CDR2 YSYEKL. CDR3 DNA sequence: TGCGCCAGCAGCCAGAGGGTGAGCGGGGGCCACTACAATGAGCAGTTCTTC. Protein product: CASSQRVSGGHYNEQFF.